This TCR beta chain was sequenced during a study of CD8 T cells in Susac syndrome. This CDR3 has 14 residues. With 8 bases clipped from V and 6 bases from J, the junction kept 6 bases outside the gene matches. From germline, CDR1 is MNHEY and CDR2 SVGAGI. CD8+ and CD4+ T cells were negatively isolated; TEMRA cells were FACS-enriched. Reverse transcription used about 0.45 to 1 ug RNA and random hexamers. Coverage of TCR beta CDR3 amplification by immunoSEQ multiplex PCR extended to 54 Vbeta and 13 Jbeta. MiXCR, applied by TCRdb to the immunoSEQ multiplex PCR reads, yields one record per CDR3 protein. The repertoire holds a few hundred thousand distinct CDR3 sequences, with roughly 93% as singletons.

The TCR comes from a human donor with multiple sclerosis. Input material: CD4+ T cells from PBMCs. The rearrangement joins TRBV6-5 to TRBJ2-1; 11 positions match TRBD2. Written as DNA, the CDR3 is TGTGCCAGCCGTAGCGGGGGGGCTGGCAATGAGCAGTTCTTC. Encoded protein: CASRSGGAGNEQFF.